The 23 T cell receptor beta chains below all came from one sample that was sequenced in a study of cytomegalovirus exposure and HLA in healthy donors. PCR amplification relied on 60 Vbeta primers (plus 13 Jbeta primers). Clones were sequenced by immunoSEQ multiplex PCR, and TCRdb holds only the in-frame ones, with some missing. The table has around 110,000 clones, approximately 9.4% seen once. Input material: PBMCs. Source of these receptors: a man under 40 in good health and CMV-seronegative.

In its sample, this clone was seen a few times. The V call is TRBV28, the J call TRBJ1-4; D is possibly TRBD1 (5 bases). The CDR3 runs 12 residues. Per the germline V gene, CDR1 is MDHEN and CDR2 is SYDVKM. Trimming removed 4 bases at V and 5 bases at J, with 5 bases between. The CDR3 here is CASSSGNEKLFF. For the CDR3, the DNA is TGTGCCAGCAGTTCAGGGAATGAAAAACTGTTTTTT.

This clone appeared a few times. The rearrangement uses TRBV6-5 and TRBJ1-4; D call uncertain. The CDR3 spans 13 residues. The germline V gene has CDR1 MNHEY and CDR2 SVGAGI. V lost 5 bases and J lost 7, with 11 bases in between. CDR3 DNA sequence: TGTGCCAGCAGTAGCCGGGAAGGTGAAAAACTGTTTTTT. Translating gives CASSSREGEKLFF.

The rearrangement joins TRBV23-1 to TRBJ1-5, with D tentatively TRBD1 (6 bases). TRBV23-1 is sorted into the ORF group, with uncertain function. The V end was cut by 9 bases, the J end by 5 bases, with 17 bases between. The CDR3 is 14 residues long. The CDR3 region has the DNA TGCGCCAGACACCGGGACACCCACTATCAGCCCCAGCATTTT. It specifies CARHRDTHYQPQHF.

The CDR3 bases are TGTGCCAGCAGCTCTAGCGGGGGGATAGGAAACATTCAGTACTTC. Translation gives CASSSSGGIGNIQYF. V is TRBV7-2 and J is TRBJ2-4; 11 bases map to TRBD2. V lost 4 bases to trimming and J lost 6 bases; unmatched junction nucleotides: 5. The CDR3 is 15 residues long. Per the germline V gene, CDR1 is SGHTA and CDR2 is FQGNSA.

This clone has a handful of counts. V is TRBV5-6 and J is TRBJ1-1; 7 nucleotides align to TRBD1. V was clipped by 3 bases and J by 1 base; unmatched bases: 6. This CDR3 comprises 15 residues. CDR1 SGHDT and CDR2 YYEEEE come from the germline V gene. The CDR3 sequence: CASSSLDRANTEAFF. The CDR3 region has the DNA TGTGCCAGCAGCTCCCTCGACAGGGCGAACACTGAAGCTTTCTTT.

The table lists this clone with a few counts. V is TRBV6-5 and J is TRBJ1-5; 8 bases fit TRBD1. The CDR3 has 14 amino acids. Germline CDR1 is MNHEY and CDR2 is SVGAGI. V lost 5 bases and J lost 6; bases outside the gene matches: 6. CDR3 DNA: TGTGCCAGCAGTGTAGACAGGGGCAGTCAGCCCCAGCATTTT. Amino acid sequence: CASSVDRGSQPQHF.

V and J are TRBV4-1 and TRBJ2-7, with a tentative D call TRBD1 (6 bases). The CDR3 runs to 14 residues. V was clipped by 4 bases and J by 0 bases, with 10 bases between them. From germline, CDR1 is MGHRA and CDR2 YSYEKL. The CDR3 nucleotides are TGCGCCAGCAGCCGGGGGACAAGCTCCTACGAGCAGTACTTC. This gives the protein CASSRGTSSYEQYF.

The chain uses TRBV5-1 and TRBJ2-1; TRBD2 agrees at 12 bases. The CDR3 consists of 15 residues. Germline V CDR1 and CDR2: SGHRS, YFSETQ. V trimming: 4 bases; J trimming: 6 bases; junction bases outside the gene matches: 5. The DNA of the CDR3 is TGCGCCAGCAGCCTATCTAGCGGGAGGGTCAATGAGCAGTTCTTC. Its protein product is CASSLSSGRVNEQFF.

This clone has only a few counts. The chain links TRBV9 to TRBJ1-2; the D is unclear. Germline CDR1 SGDLS, CDR2 YYNGEE. The CDR3 extends over 15 amino acids. Between the trimmed V and J ends, which lost 0 bases and 0 bases, there was a span of 9 bases. The CDR3 coding sequence is TGTGCCAGCAGCGTAGCCCAGGCTTCTAACTATGGCTACACCTTC. Protein: CASSVAQASNYGYTF.

In its sample, this clone was seen a few times. The chain joins TRBV7-3 to TRBJ2-1; 8 bases map to TRBD2. This CDR3 is 14 amino acids long. With V trimmed by 1 base and J by 8 bases, 4 bases remained unmatched. Germline V gene lookup returns CDR1 SGHTA and CDR2 FQGTGA. As DNA, the CDR3 is TGTGCCAGCAGCTTAATGGATAGCGGGGATGAGCAGTTCTTC. This gives the protein CASSLMDSGDEQFF. Combining the CDR3 with reference TRBV7-3 and TRBJ2-1 gives the whole variable domain GAGVSQTPSNKVTEKGKYVELRCDPISGHTALYWYRQSLGQGPEFLIYFQGTGAADDSGLPNDRFFAVRPEGSVSTLKIQRTERGDSAVYLCASSLMDSGDEQFFGPGTRLTVL.

This chain connects TRBV5-4 to TRBJ1-2; D call uncertain. Trimming removed 4 bases from V and 4 bases from J, with 11 bases in between. Germline CDR1 is SGHNT and CDR2 is YYREEE (reference sequence). CDR3 length: 13 amino acids. The CDR3 region is CASSAHESYGYTF. The CDR3 region has the DNA TGTGCCAGCAGCGCCCACGAGTCCTATGGCTACACCTTC.

The chain joins TRBV7-2 to TRBJ2-2, with TRBD2 matching over 8 bases. CDR1 is SGHTA and CDR2 is FQGNSA in the germline V gene. CDR3 length: 15 residues. V was clipped by 3 bases and J by 4 bases; unmatched bases: 4. This CDR3 reads CASSFAGGGTGELFF. CDR3 DNA: TGTGCCAGCAGCTTCGCGGGAGGCGGCACCGGGGAGCTGTTTTTT.

There are a few counts of this clone. The chain joins TRBV29-1 to TRBJ2-1; D gene ambiguous. Per germline, CDR1 SQVTM and CDR2 ANQGSEA. This CDR3 contains 12 residues. Trimming pared 3 bases from V and 4 bases from J, leaving 7 bases between. CDR3 nucleotide sequence: TGCAGCGTTGACACGGGTTACAATGAGCAGTTCTTC. This sequence encodes CSVDTGYNEQFF.

This clone was detected only a few times. This chain uses TRBV30 with TRBJ2-7; 7 bases map to TRBD2. The germline V gene encodes CDR1 GTSNPN and CDR2 SVGIG (reference sequence). The trim removed 0 bases at V and 4 bases at J, leaving 15 bases unmatched. The length of the CDR3 is 17 residues. CDR3 region: CAWSVVRGSSLGYEQYF. The CDR3 DNA reads TGTGCCTGGAGTGTAGTCCGCGGGAGCAGTTTGGGGTACGAGCAGTACTTC.

This clone was seen only a few times. The chain joins TRBV9 to TRBJ2-7; D is undetermined. The CDR3 runs to 12 residues. The V end lost 4 bases, the J end lost 6 bases, and 11 bases lay between the germline ends. Germline lookup yields CDR1 SGDLS and CDR2 YYNGEE. CDR3 protein: CASSPPSPEQYF. In DNA, the CDR3 is TGTGCCAGCAGCCCTCCGTCCCCCGAGCAGTACTTC.

This clone was observed a few times. The gene calls are TRBV5-6 and TRBJ2-3, with D perhaps TRBD2 (5 bases). Germline V lookup: CDR1 SGHDT, CDR2 YYEEEE. Trimming stripped 2 bases from V and 7 bases from J, with 17 bases between. CDR3 length equals 15 residues. The CDR3 here is CASSFLLRELNTQYF. The CDR3 DNA reads as TGTGCCAGCAGCTTCCTTCTGAGGGAGTTAAATACGCAGTATTTT. The full variable domain, in which reference TRBV5-6 and TRBJ2-3 provide the parts outside the CDR3, is DAGVTQSPTHLIKTRGQQVTLRCSPKSGHDTVSWYQQALGQGPQFIFQYYEEEERQRGNFPDRFSGHQFPNYSSELNVNALLLGDSALYLCASSFLLRELNTQYFGPGTRLTVL.

The genes are TRBV2 and TRBJ1-5; TRBD1 is a possible D gene (5 bases). Trimming left V 7 bases short and J 7 bases short, with 20 bases between. The CDR3 is 15 residues long. Germline CDR1 is SNHLY and CDR2 is FYNNEI. The CDR3: CASTYGPSAGQPQHF. As DNA, the CDR3 is TGTGCCAGCACCTACGGGCCATCAGCAGGGCAGCCCCAGCATTTT.

The chain combines TRBV5-1 with TRBJ1-2; 10 bases fit TRBD1. J was trimmed by 3 bases and V by 2 bases; bases with no gene match: 1. The germline gives CDR1 SGHRS, CDR2 YFSETQ. The CDR3 extends over 14 amino acids. The chain's CDR3 is CASSFGTGDYGYTF. CDR3 DNA sequence: TGCGCCAGCAGCTTCGGGACAGGGGACTATGGCTACACCTTC. Full variable domain (remainder filled in from reference TRBV5-1 and TRBJ1-2): KAGVTQTPRYLIKTRGQQVTLSCSPISGHRSVSWYQQTPGQGLQFLFEYFSETQRNKGNFPGRFSGRQFSNSRSEMNVSTLELGDSALYLCASSFGTGDYGYTFGSGTRLTVV.

This clone was seen a handful of times. In DNA, the CDR3 is TGTGCCAGTGCGGTAGCGGGAGGCAATGAGCAGTTCTTC. Protein sequence: CASAVAGGNEQFF. The chain combines TRBV5-6 with TRBJ2-1; 10 nucleotides align to TRBD2. The V segment lost 8 bases and the J segment 6 bases; nucleotides outside the gene matches: 5. The CDR3 contains 13 residues. Germline V gene sequence: CDR1 SGHDT, CDR2 YYEEEE.

This clone was found a few times. The rearrangement links TRBV9 to TRBJ1-5; 7 bases match TRBD1. Germline V lookup: CDR1 SGDLS, CDR2 YYNGEE. Losses at the gene ends were 5 bases for V and 0 bases for J; bases not matched to a gene: 8. This CDR3 region has 16 residues. The CDR3 loop is CASSANDRDSNQPQHF. The CDR3 DNA reads as TGTGCCAGCAGTGCTAACGACAGGGATAGCAATCAGCCCCAGCATTTT.

The chain has TRBV27 and TRBJ1-6; no reliable D call. Trimming stripped 4 bases from V and 6 bases from J, with 7 bases between. Germline loops: CDR1 MNHEY, CDR2 SMNVEV (reference sequence). There are 13 residues in the CDR3. This CDR3 reads CASSYGINSPLHF. The CDR3 DNA is TGTGCCAGCAGTTACGGGATTAATTCACCCCTCCACTTT.

This clone was observed a few times. The chain couples TRBV18 to TRBJ2-1; 7 nucleotides align to TRBD1. The germline CDR1 and CDR2 sequences are KGHSH and LQKENI. The CDR3 contains 15 residues. With V trimmed by 5 bases and J by 1 base, 5 bases remained unmatched. For the CDR3, the DNA is TGTGCCAGCTCAACCGGGACAGATTCCTACAATGAGCAGTTCTTC. Its protein product is CASSTGTDSYNEQFF.

This clone occurred a few times. This sequence joins TRBV4-3 and TRBJ2-3, with 13 bases lining up with TRBD2. There are 20 residues in the CDR3. With V trimmed by 1 base and J by 2 bases, 12 bases remained unmatched. From germline, CDR1 is LGHNA and CDR2 YSLEER. The chain's CDR3 is CASSQADHGTSGAFTDTQYF. The CDR3 region has the DNA TGCGCCAGCAGCCAAGCGGACCACGGGACTAGCGGGGCCTTCACAGATACGCAGTATTTT.